This TCR beta chain was documented in a study of T cell repertoires in cytomegalovirus infection. Background on the study: A matching HLA type, together with CMV infection, was signaled by public TCR beta signatures. Findings of the study overall: Of the TCR beta families, the public ones yielded a cumulative frequency that identified carriers of CMV plus the relevant HLA. CMV-specific TCR beta clonotypes restricted by HLA-C dominated the ex vivo response.

This clonotype was detected ten times or more. The antigen is unknown. A single record per CDR3 protein comes from TCRdb applying MiXCR to the reads. The repertoire holds 200,000 to 300,000 distinct CDR3 sequences, with approximately 14% as singletons. Germline V gives CDR1 SEHNR, CDR2 FQNEAQ (reference sequence). The CDR3 runs 15 residues. The ends were cut back, 5 bases at V and 0 bases at J, with 13 bases in the middle. The rearrangement uses TRBV7-9 and TRBJ1-2; no clear D gene. This receptor was taken from a human donor in good health (CMV status not recorded). Some clones in this sample may be carry-over from other donors' samples. Sequenced material: PBMCs. CDR3 region: CASSPSLGSNYGYTF. The CDR3 nucleotides read TGTGCCAGCAGCCCCAGCCTGGGCTCTAACTATGGCTACACCTTC.